The clone carrying this T cell receptor beta chain showed up just once. Trimming cost V 2 bases and J 5 bases; bases outside gene matches: 4. CDR1 is SGHAT, CDR2 FQDESV, per germline (reference sequence). The CDR3 is 15 amino acids. This entry belongs to a study of shared clonotypes between healthy human individuals. Whole-study context: Three CD4 naive, three CD4 memory, two CD8 naive and one CD8 memory plate were used per donor.

Splitting the CD4+ cells yielded a CD45RA+ naive subset and a CD45RA-negative memory subset. Replicate PCRs run on sorted subsets employed about 220 ng DNA, approximately 30,000 T cell genomes. Method: immunoSEQ multiplex PCR; TCRdb's copy keeps in-frame clones and lacks some. The table has about 2.4 million clones, 80% to 95% seen once. Sequences were obtained from naive CD4+ T cells from PBMCs. Specified subset: CD45RA+ positively selected. The source of this sequence is a man younger than 35 in good health. Some clones in this sample may be carry-over from other donors' samples. This chain links TRBV11-1 with TRBJ2-5, with TRBD2 matching 11 bases. CDR3 nucleotides: TGTGCCAGCAGCTTAAGGCTAGCGGGAGGTGAGACCCAGTACTTC. Its protein is CASSLRLAGGETQYF.